This note documents a single TCR beta chain sequence. The antigen is undetermined. These data belong to a study of graft-versus-host responses after intestinal transplantation. Study-level findings and limits: When patients had graft-donor T cell macrochimerism, their allografts held high graft-versus-host to host-versus-graft clonal ratios. Peak levels of circulating GvH clones tracked with early post-transplant HvG declines. Detected in recipient marrow were GvH clones, some of which were first observed in ileum or blood.

Using immunoSEQ multiplex PCR, the repertoire was profiled, and TCRdb retains in-frame clones only, with some absent. The repertoire has about 85,000 clones, approximately 90% of them found once; the top ten carry about 7.3%. In germline, CDR1 is MNHEY, CDR2 SMNVEV (reference sequence). V lost 6 bases and J lost 8; bases outside the gene matches: 13. The CDR3 loop spans 15 amino acids. The material was unstimulated CD8+ T cells sorted from spleen or lymph node cells, obtained before transplant. V and J are TRBV27 and TRBJ2-1; TRBD2 aligns across 7 bases. The TCR sequence derives from a human donor who was the organ donor for an intestinal transplant. The CDR3 DNA reads TGTGCCAGCAGGATTGGGACTACCTCCCGTGATGAGCAGTTCTTC. Translated, it gives CASRIGTTSRDEQFF.